These T cell receptor beta chains were read from a single sample in a study of naive CD8 T cells in extremely preterm neonates. Repertoires were generated with immunoSEQ multiplex PCR, while TCRdb's copy carries only in-frame clones and drops some. Found here are over 5,000 clones, around 97% of them singletons; the top ten hold over 7.5%. Sequencing was carried out using naive CD8+ T cells from blood. Every receptor here comes from a human donor in good health. CDR3s include the opening cysteine and the closing phenylalanine or tryptophan. Each record gives: V gene, D gene, clone size, J gene, CDR3 DNA, CDR3 protein. The D gene is left open where the match is weak. Clone size appears in some rows only: once, few, many, or a class for an expanded clone.

TRBV2	TRBD1	-	TRBJ1-3	TGTGCCGTAACGGGACAGGGGGAGTCTGGAAACACCATATATTTT	CAVTGQGESGNTIYF
TRBV27	-	-	TRBJ1-5	TGTGCCTCTAAAATGGGGGGAAATCAGCCCCAGCATTTT	CASKMGGNQPQHF
TRBV27	TRBD2	-	TRBJ2-5	TGTGCCAGCAGTTTAGCGGGAGACGGGACCCAGTACTTC	CASSLAGDGTQYF
TRBV2	-	-	TRBJ1-4	TGTGCCAGCGGAGGTGAAAAACTGTTTTTT	CASGGEKLFF
TRBV2	-	-	TRBJ2-1	TGTGCCAGCAGTGAAGCCGCGGGGCATCCTAGCTCCTACAATGAGCAGTTCTTC	CASSEAAGHPSSYNEQFF
TRBV4-1	TRBD1	-	TRBJ2-1	TGCGCCAGCAGCCAAGATCGGTCAGGGGGCCTGATTGAGCAGTTCTTC	CASSQDRSGGLIEQFF
TRBV19	TRBD1	-	TRBJ1-4	TGTGCCAGTAGTCCACAGGGGGCGTATGCAACTAATGAAAAACTGTTTTTT	CASSPQGAYATNEKLFF
TRBV5-4	TRBD2	once	TRBJ2-3	TGTGCCAGCAGCTCCCGCGGGGGGCGCACAGATACGCAGTATTTT	CASSSRGGRTDTQYF
TRBV6-4	TRBD2	-	TRBJ2-1	TGTGCCAGCGGGAGGGGTAATGAGCAGTTCTTC	CASGRGNEQFF
TRBV6-5	-	-	TRBJ1-6	TGTGCCAGCAGGGTCGGGGGTTATAATTCACCCCTCCACTTT	CASRVGGYNSPLHF
TRBV4-1	-	-	TRBJ2-1	TGCGCCAGCAGCCAAGAAGCGGTCTCCTACAATGAGCAGTTCTTC	CASSQEAVSYNEQFF
TRBV19	TRBD1	-	TRBJ2-1	TGTGCCAGTAGTTTCCACAGGGGGCTCTTGAATGAGCAGTTCTTC	CASSFHRGLLNEQFF
TRBV30	-	-	TRBJ2-7	TGTGCCTGGAGTGGGCCGGGAGTTGAGCAGTACTTC	CAWSGPGVEQYF
TRBV9	TRBD1	-	TRBJ2-5	TGTGCCAGCAGCCCTGGACAGGTTCTGGAGACCCAGTACTTC	CASSPGQVLETQYF
TRBV4-2	-	-	TRBJ1-2	TGTGCCAGCAGCCAAGAGGGGGGGAGCCCCGCTAACTATGGCTACACCTTC	CASSQEGGSPANYGYTF
TRBV13	TRBD1	-	TRBJ1-4	TGTGCCAGCAGCTTAGGGACAGGGGGCAATGAAAAACTGTTTTTT	CASSLGTGGNEKLFF
TRBV28	-	once	TRBJ2-3	TGTGCCAGCAGTTACATAACGGGACTCACTGTAACAGATACGCAGTATTTT	CASSYITGLTVTDTQYF
TRBV7-8	-	-	TRBJ2-2	TGTGCCAGCAGCTGGGGCTTAGGGGGGAACACCGGGGAGCTGTTTTTT	CASSWGLGGNTGELFF
TRBV5-1	-	-	TRBJ1-5	TGCGCCAGCAGCTTGTCCAGGGTTGGACAGCCCCAGCATTTT	CASSLSRVGQPQHF
TRBV5-6	-	-	TRBJ2-3	TGTGCCAGCAGCAGGGGGTCTTCTACTTTCACAGATACGCAGTATTTT	CASSRGSSTFTDTQYF
TRBV7-2	TRBD2	-	TRBJ2-7	TGTGCCAGCAGCTTTGGGACTAGCGGGAGGCGATACTACGAGCAGTACTTC	CASSFGTSGRRYYEQYF
TRBV7-9	-	-	TRBJ2-2	TGTGCCAGCAGCTTAGCGCAAGGGGCCGACACCGGGGAGCTGTTTTTT	CASSLAQGADTGELFF
TRBV19	-	-	TRBJ2-7	TGTGCCAGTAGTATATCGGGAAGGGGAGGCGAGCAGTACTTC	CASSISGRGGEQYF
TRBV29-1	TRBD2	-	TRBJ2-1	TGCAGCGTAGAGGGAGGGGCCTACAATGAGCAGTTCTTC	CSVEGGAYNEQFF
TRBV12-5	-	-	TRBJ2-7	TGTGCTAGTGAGATACAGGGTTGGTCCTACGAGCAGTACTTC	CASEIQGWSYEQYF
TRBV6-1	-	-	TRBJ1-2	TGTGCCAGCAGTGAAGGCACAGGGTTGGAGAGCTATGGCTACACCTTC	CASSEGTGLESYGYTF
TRBV18	-	-	TRBJ1-1	TGTGCCAGCTCATCTTTCGGTGCGCATATGAACACTGAAGCTTTCTTT	CASSSFGAHMNTEAFF
TRBV13	TRBD1	-	TRBJ1-2	TGTGCCAGCAGCCCCGCCCGGACAGGGAGGTTGGGTGGCTACACCTTC	CASSPARTGRLGGYTF
TRBV7-9	TRBD2	-	TRBJ2-1	TGTGCCAGCAGCTCCCCCCGACTAGCGGAGATCTACAATGAGCAGTTCTTC	CASSSPRLAEIYNEQFF
TRBV5-1	-	-	TRBJ2-1	TGCGCCAGTTATCAGGGCGGCAATGAGCAGTTCTTC	CASYQGGNEQFF
TRBV5-4	TRBD2	-	TRBJ2-5	TGTGCCAGCAGCTTCATAAGCGGGGGGCCCGAGACCCAGTACTTC	CASSFISGGPETQYF
TRBV9	-	-	TRBJ2-1	TGTGCCAGCAGCTCGTCTGTGGGCCATGAGCAGTTCTTC	CASSSSVGHEQFF
TRBV9	-	-	TRBJ2-1	TGTGCCAGCAGCGTAGTGCCTCTGGGGGGACAGTTCTTC	CASSVVPLGGQFF
TRBV12-1	-	-	TRBJ1-5	TGTGCCATAGGGACAGATGATAGCAATCAGCCCCAGCATTTT	CAIGTDDSNQPQHF
TRBV28	TRBD1	-	TRBJ1-5	TGTGCCAGCAGTTTAGGAAGGGGGCGAATGGACAATCAGCCCCAGCATTTT	CASSLGRGRMDNQPQHF
TRBV7-9	TRBD1	-	TRBJ2-3	TGTGCCAGCAGCTCGGGACAGGGGGGAGATACGCAGTATTTT	CASSSGQGGDTQYF
TRBV28	-	-	TRBJ1-2	TGTGCCAGCAGTCTACAGGGCGCCCCCTCCTATGGCTACACCTTC	CASSLQGAPSYGYTF
TRBV27	TRBD1	-	TRBJ2-3	TGTGCCAGCAGAGCCGCAGGGGGTCTGACAGATACGCAGTATTTT	CASRAAGGLTDTQYF
TRBV7-9	TRBD1	-	TRBJ2-1	TGTGCTTCGAAAGGACAGGGCCTACCGAAGTTCTTC	CASKGQGLPKFF
TRBV4-2	TRBD2	-	TRBJ2-1	TGTGCCAGCAGCCAAACGGGGGGCTCCTACAATGAGCAGTTCTTC	CASSQTGGSYNEQFF
TRBV5-1	TRBD2	-	TRBJ2-2	TGCGCCAGCAGCTTAACGACTAGCTTAGGCGGGGAGCTGTTTTTT	CASSLTTSLGGELFF
TRBV5-1	TRBD1	-	TRBJ1-1	TGCGCCAGCAGCACAGACAGGGCGGGCGCTTTCTTT	CASSTDRAGAFF
TRBV7-9	TRBD1	-	TRBJ1-2	TGTGCCAGCAGCTTGAACAGGGGGGAAGTGGATGGCTACACCTTC	CASSLNRGEVDGYTF
TRBV4-1	-	-	TRBJ2-1	TGCGCCAGCAGCCAAACCCGAGGACTTAGACTGGATGAGCAGTTCTTC	CASSQTRGLRLDEQFF
TRBV6-5	-	-	TRBJ1-1	TGTGCCAGCAGCCCAGGGACAACAGAAGCTTTCTTT	CASSPGTTEAFF
TRBV29-1	-	-	TRBJ1-2	TGCAGCGTTGAAGACAGGGGTGGTGGCTACACCTTC	CSVEDRGGGYTF
TRBV11-2	-	-	TRBJ1-1	TGTGCCAGCAGCTTAGGTGGAGGGGCTGAAGCTTTCTTT	CASSLGGGAEAFF
TRBV27	TRBD2	-	TRBJ2-1	TGTGCCAGCAGCCAGGGGACTAGCGGATACAATGAGCAGTTCTTC	CASSQGTSGYNEQFF
TRBV27	-	-	TRBJ1-1	TGTGCCAGCAGTTTCCTCGGGGTGAACACTGAAGCTTTCTTT	CASSFLGVNTEAFF
TRBV20-1	-	-	TRBJ2-1	TGCAGTGCTGGACACTGGAATGAGCAGTTCTTC	CSAGHWNEQFF
TRBV30	TRBD2	-	TRBJ2-1	TGTGCCTGGAGTGTAGCGGGAGGGCCCCGGTTCTTC	CAWSVAGGPRFF
TRBV27	TRBD1	-	TRBJ2-7	TGTGCCAGCAGTCCACAGGGACAGGGGAATCCCTACGAGCAGTACTTC	CASSPQGQGNPYEQYF
TRBV29-1	TRBD1	-	TRBJ1-2	TGCAGCGTGCGGACAGGGGCGGACTATGGCTACACCTTC	CSVRTGADYGYTF
TRBV9	TRBD2	-	TRBJ2-3	TGTGCCAGCAGTTCCTCCGGGACTAGCTTAGATACGCAGTATTTT	CASSSSGTSLDTQYF
TRBV13	-	-	TRBJ1-1	TGTGCCAGCAGCCCCGGGGTAAGAAGTGAAGCTTTCTTT	CASSPGVRSEAFF
TRBV5-1	-	-	TRBJ2-1	TGCGCCAGCAGCTTGAATTGGGCCGATGAGCAGTTCTTC	CASSLNWADEQFF
TRBV13	TRBD2	-	TRBJ2-1	TGTGCCAGCAGCTTAGGCCGCGCGGGAGCCTACAATGAGCAGTTCTTC	CASSLGRAGAYNEQFF